These T cell receptor beta chains were read from a single sample in a study of shared clonotypes between healthy human individuals. Profiling relied on immunoSEQ multiplex PCR, and the TCRdb table lists in-frame clones only, not all of them. The sample lists about 1.9 million clones, 80% to 95% occurring once. The material sequenced was naive CD8+ T cells from PBMCs. These receptors came from a man between 18 and 35 years old in good health. Some clones in this sample may be carry-over from other donors' samples. The CDR3 runs from the conserved cysteine through the conserved F or W. D genes are given only for firm matches. The size of a clone is reported for some rows only, either as once, few or many, or as a class for expanded clones.

TRBJ2-1,-,TRBV2,-,TGTGCCAGCAGTCTCGGACCAGGTGGCTACAATGAGCAGTTCTTC,CASSLGPGGYNEQFF
TRBJ2-1,-,TRBV11-2,TRBD1,TGTGCCAGCAGCTTAGGGGGACAGGGCTACAATGAGCAGTTCTTC,CASSLGGQGYNEQFF
TRBJ2-7,-,TRBV27,TRBD1,TGTGCCAGCAGTTTCCAGGGGGCGGTTATCTACGAGCAGTACTTC,CASSFQGAVIYEQYF
TRBJ2-7,-,TRBV4-1,TRBD1,TGCGCCAGCAGCGCGCCGGGACAGGGCTACGAGCAGTACTTC,CASSAPGQGYEQYF
TRBJ1-2,-,TRBV7-9,-,TGTGCCAGCAGGCTCGATGTCGGTAACTATGGCTACACCTTC,CASRLDVGNYGYTF
TRBJ1-2,-,TRBV11-2,-,TGTGCCAGCAGCCCCCGGGGGGGCCCCTATGGCTACACCTTC,CASSPRGGPYGYTF
TRBJ2-1,-,TRBV7-8,-,TGTGCCAGCAGCTTAGGAGCCCCGAAGGGGCTCTACAATGAGCAGTTCTTC,CASSLGAPKGLYNEQFF
TRBJ2-1,-,TRBV11-3,-,TGTGCCAGCAGCCATGAAGGGAATGAGCAGTTCTTC,CASSHEGNEQFF
TRBJ1-2,-,TRBV7-8,-,TGTGCCAGCAGCTTAACCCTGCCCGGTGGCTACACCTTC,CASSLTLPGGYTF
TRBJ1-5,-,TRBV27,TRBD1,TGTGCCAGTAAATCCGGGACAGTTAGCAATCAGCCCCAGCATTTT,CASKSGTVSNQPQHF
TRBJ2-1,once,TRBV7-9,TRBD2,TGTGCCAGCAGCTTGGGCGGACTAGGCTTCAATGAGCAGTTCTTC,CASSLGGLGFNEQFF
TRBJ1-2,-,TRBV7-9,-,TGTGCCAGCAGCTTAGGGGAGTTCCCGGAGGGCTACACCTTC,CASSLGEFPEGYTF
TRBJ1-1,-,TRBV27,-,TGTGCCAGCAGTTTATTCCAGGGGCGGCGGGACACTGAAGCTTTCTTT,CASSLFQGRRDTEAFF
TRBJ2-7,-,TRBV29-1,-,TGCAGCGTTGTAGGGGCAGGGAGTTTCTACGAGCAGTACTTC,CSVVGAGSFYEQYF
TRBJ2-7,once,TRBV28,TRBD2,TGTGCCAGCAGATTTAGCGGGAGTATCGACGAGCAGTACTTC,CASRFSGSIDEQYF
TRBJ2-7,-,TRBV7-6,TRBD2,TGTGCCAGCAGCTTAAGCGGGATTGTCTACGAGCAGTACTTC,CASSLSGIVYEQYF
TRBJ2-1,once,TRBV7-9,-,TGTGCCAGCAGCCAGAGGGGGAACAATGAGCAGTTCTTC,CASSQRGNNEQFF
TRBJ2-7,-,TRBV7-2,-,TGTGCCAGCAGCTCCCCAGGGAACGAGCAGTACTTC,CASSSPGNEQYF
TRBJ1-5,-,TRBV6-5,-,TGTGCCAGCAGCCCAACAGGGTCCACGCCCCAGCATTTT,CASSPTGSTPQHF
TRBJ2-1,-,TRBV11-2,-,TGTGCCAGCAGCTTAGATGCAGGAGTCCCCAATGAGCAGTTCTTC,CASSLDAGVPNEQFF
TRBJ1-5,-,TRBV6-4,-,TGTGCCAGCAGTGCTTCAGCAGGGGACAATCAGCCCCAGCATTTT,CASSASAGDNQPQHF
TRBJ1-2,-,TRBV27,-,TGTGCCAGCAGTTACTTAAGTGGGAGGGGAGGGGTTAACTATGGCTACACCTTC,CASSYLSGRGGVNYGYTF
TRBJ2-1,-,TRBV27,-,TGTGCCAGCAGGAGCCGGGACTCCTCCTACAATGAGCAGTTCTTC,CASRSRDSSYNEQFF
TRBJ1-3,-,TRBV6-1,TRBD1,TGTGCCAGCAGTCTGGACAGGGGGTCTGGAAACACCATATATTTT,CASSLDRGSGNTIYF
TRBJ1-2,-,TRBV9,-,TGTGCCAGCACTACTGAGGGGGGCCTCCGGGGAGGCTACACCTTC,CASTTEGGLRGGYTF
TRBJ2-5,-,TRBV23-1,TRBD2,TGCGCCAGCAGTCAATCAAGGACTAGCGGGAGGGGCGTCGGAGAGACCCAGTACTTC,CASSQSRTSGRGVGETQYF
TRBJ2-6,-,TRBV18,-,TGTGCCAGCTCATTACCCATAAGACAGTGGGTTTCTGGGGCCAACGTCCTGACTTTC,CASSLPIRQWVSGANVLTF
TRBJ1-2,-,TRBV9,-,TGTGCCAGCAGCGGAAGACGACAGATTGACTATGGCTACACCTTC,CASSGRRQIDYGYTF
TRBJ2-5,-,TRBV28,TRBD2,TGTGCCAGCACTTTAGCGGGAGGTGATTGGGAGACCCAGTACTTC,CASTLAGGDWETQYF
TRBJ2-7,-,TRBV6-1,-,TGTGCCAGCAGTGAGCTCCCCGCCAGGGGGGAGTCCTACGAGCAGTACTTC,CASSELPARGESYEQYF
TRBJ2-7,-,TRBV29-1,-,TGCAGCGTCAGGGACCACTACGAGCAGTACTTC,CSVRDHYEQYF
TRBJ2-5,-,TRBV7-8,-,TGTGCCAGCAGCACCCTTACAGGGTCGCTGTCTCAAGAGACCCAGTACTTC,CASSTLTGSLSQETQYF
TRBJ2-7,-,TRBV29-1,-,TGCAGCGTTGAAGGGGGACGGGACGGCTACGAGCAGTACTTC,CSVEGGRDGYEQYF
TRBJ2-7,-,TRBV27,TRBD2,TGTGCCAGCAGTGAGCGGGATGCCGTTACCTACGAGCAGTACTTC,CASSERDAVTYEQYF
TRBJ2-7,-,TRBV28,TRBD1,TGTGCCAGCAGGGGGACAGTACTCTCCTACGAGCAGTACTTC,CASRGTVLSYEQYF
TRBJ2-1,-,TRBV7-7,-,TGTGCCAGCAGCCCGTACCTCGGGCCTAGCGTCTACAATGAGCAGTTCTTC,CASSPYLGPSVYNEQFF
TRBJ2-5,-,TRBV6-1,-,TGTGCCAGCAGTGAAGCGATAGGGGGGATTCACGGGAACGGGGAGACCCAGTACTTC,CASSEAIGGIHGNGETQYF
TRBJ1-2,once,TRBV6-5,TRBD1,TGTGCCAGCAGTTACGGGACAGGGGCCTACTATGGCTACACCTTC,CASSYGTGAYYGYTF
TRBJ1-1,-,TRBV7-2,-,TGTGCCAGCAGCTTAGGCACAAACCCTGAAGCTTTCTTT,CASSLGTNPEAFF
TRBJ2-7,-,TRBV28,-,TGTGCCAGCAGTTTTAGGGTAGCTTACTACGAGCAGTACTTC,CASSFRVAYYEQYF
TRBJ2-7,-,TRBV27,-,TGTGCCAGCAGTCCCAAGGGATACGGGGTCTACGAGCAGTACTTC,CASSPKGYGVYEQYF
TRBJ2-7,-,TRBV5-1,-,TGCGCCAGCAGTTATGACGGGGGCTCCTACGAGCAGTACTTC,CASSYDGGSYEQYF
TRBJ2-1,-,TRBV7-3,-,TGTGCCAGCAGCCCCACAGGGTTCAATGAGCAGTTCTTC,CASSPTGFNEQFF
TRBJ2-7,-,TRBV5-1,-,TGCGCCAGCAGCTACGGGACGGGCTACGAGCAGTACTTC,CASSYGTGYEQYF
TRBJ1-1,-,TRBV6-4,-,TGTGCCAGCAGGAAGGCTGCCTGGGGGAACACTGAAGCTTTCTTT,CASRKAAWGNTEAFF
TRBJ1-2,few,TRBV7-9,-,TGTGCCAGCAGCTTAGCGAGGCAGGGAAGTATTTCCTTC,CASSLARQGSISF
TRBJ2-7,-,TRBV11-2,-,TGTGCCAGCAGCTTAGGTCCCCCAGTCCCCTACGAGCAGTACTTC,CASSLGPPVPYEQYF
TRBJ1-1,-,TRBV29-1,-,TGCAGCGTTGAAGCCCTAAAGAACACGAACACTGAAGCTTTCTTT,CSVEALKNTNTEAFF
TRBJ2-1,-,TRBV9,-,TGTGCCAGCAGCGTAGCCCCCCCCGAAACTTCAAATGAGCAGTTCTTC,CASSVAPPETSNEQFF